This TCR beta chain originates from a study of CXCR3-negative and CXCR3-positive naive CD8 T cells. Regarding this clonotype: Its antigen is unknown.

The CDR3 consists of 14 residues. Germline CDR1 reads MNHEY; CDR2 reads SVGAGI. Points from the study as a whole: When CXCR3-positive naive cells were set against CXCR3-negative naive cells, the former had more hydrophobic TRB CDR3s. Comparison of naive CXCR3-negative and CXCR3-positive cells revealed similar TRBV-TRBJ usage, while memory cells differed.

Libraries were UMI-labeled 5' RACE TRB cDNA. TCRdb reprocessed the 5' RACE reads, with one entry per CDR3 protein and no DNA. Recorded here are about 84,000 distinct CDR3 sequences; the top ten clones represent about 0.62%. The receptor's source is a human donor in good health. Some clones in this sample may be carry-over from other donors' samples. The sample consisted of naive CXCR3+ CD8+ T cells from blood. This sample's subset: CD45RO-CCR7+CD27+CD95- naive CD8+ T cells expressing CXCR3 (TNR3+). This chain connects TRBV6-5 to TRBJ2-2. The chain's CDR3 is CASSYSTNTGELFF.